This entry features one T cell receptor beta chain sequence. Within the sample, other DNA sequences also encode this same CDR3. This specimen comes from a study of shared clonotypes between healthy human individuals. Assay used: immunoSEQ multiplex PCR; TCRdb lists only in-frame clones, some missing. The data show hundreds of thousands of clones, with about 78% seen just once and about 1.8% held by the top ten. Germline CDR1 and CDR2: GTSNPN and SVGIG (reference sequence). With 0 bases removed from V and 4 bases from J, the gap between germline ends came to 8 bases. CDR3 length equals 13 residues. The source of this sequence is a woman under 40 in good health. Sequenced sample: memory CD4+ T cells sorted from blood. The subset is: CD45RA-negative fraction. V is TRBV30 and J is TRBJ2-3; D gene uncertain. The CDR3 bases are TGTGCCTGGAGTGTCAAAGGAGCAGATACGCAGTATTTT. Translated: CAWSVKGADTQYF.